The count of the clone carrying this T cell receptor (beta chain) is one. Its antigen is still unknown. This specimen belongs to a study of T cell responses to AZD1222 COVID-19 vaccine. Overall study findings and caveats: Repertoire samples came only from after the peak T cell response. Following two doses of AZD1222, Spike-specific TCR breadth and depth rose. Mostly white British, mostly female donors; authors suggested clonal diversity may be underestimated.

Germline assignment: CDR1 LGHDT and CDR2 YNNKEL (reference sequence). This CDR3 is built from 15 residues. V dropped 3 bases and J dropped 3; count of bases not matched to a gene: 3. The method was immunoSEQ multiplex PCR; TCRdb's version includes in-frame clones alone and lacks a portion of them. The data contain about 59,000 clones, approximately 92% of them singletons. This TCR was sampled from an adult who received the AZD1222 COVID-19 vaccine. The gene calls are TRBV3-1 (or the pseudogene TRBV3-2) and TRBJ2-5; 11 bases are a match to TRBD2. Sample: peripheral blood, taken 28 days after the second AZD1222 dose. CDR3 nucleotide sequence: TGTGCCAGCAGCCACATAGCGGGAGGGAAAGAGACCCAGTACTTC. It is translated as CASSHIAGGKETQYF.